This T cell receptor (beta chain) was sequenced in a study of T cells in Graves' hyperthyroidism and ophthalmopathy. Study-level results: It was a median around seven months before onset that the model predicted ophthalmopathy.

Note on this clonotype: Its specificity is not known.

CDR3 length equals 14 residues. V was pared by 7 bases and J by 4 bases, with 16 bases between. Germline-derived CDR1 and CDR2 are SGHTA and FQGTGA. Diagnostic decisions used clinical symptoms, serum thyroxine and TRAb, thyroid ultrasound and orbital computed tomography. From RNA transcripts, TCR beta CDR3 regions were amplified. First-round RT-PCR of the TCR CDR3 relied on the HTBI primer set. TCRdb reprocessed the multiplex PCR reads with MiXCR, giving one entry per CDR3 protein. The sample includes around 800,000 distinct CDR3 sequences, more than 30% of them seen just once. The V call is TRBV7-3, the J call TRBJ2-5; D uncertain. Sequenced input: blood. This TCR was sampled from a man between 18 and 35 years old with Graves' hyperthyroidism. The CDR3 reads CASNEVVGPETQYF. CDR3 sequence (DNA): TGTGCCAGCAACGAAGTGGTGGGCCCAGAGACCCAGTACTTC.